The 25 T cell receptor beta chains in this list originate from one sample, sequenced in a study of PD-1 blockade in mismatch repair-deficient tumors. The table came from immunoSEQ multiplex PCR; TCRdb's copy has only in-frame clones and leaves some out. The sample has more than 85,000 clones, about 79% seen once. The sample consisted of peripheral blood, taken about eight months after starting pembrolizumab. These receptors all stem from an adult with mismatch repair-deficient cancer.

CDR3 coding DNA: TGTGCCACCCGCGAAGATCCAAACACTGAAGCTTTCTTT. Protein product: CATREDPNTEAFF. The V gene is TRBV7-9, the J gene TRBJ1-1; no reliable D call. The V end lost 10 bases, the J end lost 2 bases, and 14 bases lay between the germline ends. This CDR3 comprises 13 residues. In germline, CDR1 is SEHNR, CDR2 FQNEAQ (reference sequence).

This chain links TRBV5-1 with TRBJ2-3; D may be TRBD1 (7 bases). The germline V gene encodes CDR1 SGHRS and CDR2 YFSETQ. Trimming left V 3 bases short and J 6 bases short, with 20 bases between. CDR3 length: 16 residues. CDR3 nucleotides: TGCGCCAGCAGCTCAGCAGGGGGGCGGGACGGCGATACGCAGTATTTT. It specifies CASSSAGGRDGDTQYF.

The CDR3 nucleotides read TGTGCCAGCAGCTTGAACAATCAGCCCCAGCATTTT. This codes for CASSLNNQPQHF. This chain links TRBV5-6 with TRBJ1-5; D gene ambiguous. Germline V gene data show CDR1 as SGHDT and CDR2 as YYEEEE. Between the trimmed V and J ends, which lost 1 base and 3 bases, there was a span of 2 bases. The CDR3 runs to 12 residues.

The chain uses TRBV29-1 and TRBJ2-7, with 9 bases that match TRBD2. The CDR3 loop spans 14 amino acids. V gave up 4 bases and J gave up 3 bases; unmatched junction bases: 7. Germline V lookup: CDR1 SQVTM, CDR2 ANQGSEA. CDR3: CSVVLAGRVYEQYF. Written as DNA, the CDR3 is TGCAGCGTTGTCCTAGCGGGACGGGTCTACGAGCAGTACTTC.

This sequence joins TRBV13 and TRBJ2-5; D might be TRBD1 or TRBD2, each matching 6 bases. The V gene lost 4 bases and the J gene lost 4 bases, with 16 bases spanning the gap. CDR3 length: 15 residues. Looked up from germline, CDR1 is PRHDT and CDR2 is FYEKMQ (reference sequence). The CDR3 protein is CASSSRGGDRETQYF. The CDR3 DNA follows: TGTGCCAGCAGCTCCAGGGGCGGGGACCGAGAGACCCAGTACTTC.

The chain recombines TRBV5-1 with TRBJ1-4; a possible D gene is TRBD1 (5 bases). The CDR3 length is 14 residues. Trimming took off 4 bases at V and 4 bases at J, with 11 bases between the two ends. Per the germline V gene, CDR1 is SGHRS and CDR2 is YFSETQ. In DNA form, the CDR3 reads TGCGCCAGCAGCCCCGGGACGGATAATGAAAAACTGTTTTTT. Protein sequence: CASSPGTDNEKLFF. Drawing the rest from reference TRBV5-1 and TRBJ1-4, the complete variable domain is KAGVTQTPRYLIKTRGQQVTLSCSPISGHRSVSWYQQTPGQGLQFLFEYFSETQRNKGNFPGRFSGRQFSNSRSEMNVSTLELGDSALYLCASSPGTDNEKLFFGSGTQLSVL.

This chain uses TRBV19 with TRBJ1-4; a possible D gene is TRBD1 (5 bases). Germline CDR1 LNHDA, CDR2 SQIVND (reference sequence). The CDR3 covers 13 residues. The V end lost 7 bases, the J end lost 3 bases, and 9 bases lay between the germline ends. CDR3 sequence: CASIGAANEKLFF. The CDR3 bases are TGTGCCAGTATCGGGGCGGCTAATGAAAAACTGTTTTTT.

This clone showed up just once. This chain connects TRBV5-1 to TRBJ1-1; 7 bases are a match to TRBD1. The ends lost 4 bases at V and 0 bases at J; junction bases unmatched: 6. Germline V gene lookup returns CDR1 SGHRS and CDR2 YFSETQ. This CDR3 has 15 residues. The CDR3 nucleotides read TGCGCCAGCAGCCCCGGGGACAGAATGAACACTGAAGCTTTCTTT. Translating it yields CASSPGDRMNTEAFF.

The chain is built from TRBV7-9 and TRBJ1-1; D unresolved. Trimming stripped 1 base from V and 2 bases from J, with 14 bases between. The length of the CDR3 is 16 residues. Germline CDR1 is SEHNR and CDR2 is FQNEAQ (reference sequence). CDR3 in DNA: TGTGCCAGCAGCTTAGGCCCCCGTGAGACAAACACTGAAGCTTTCTTT. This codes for CASSLGPRETNTEAFF.

The CDR3 loop is CAARGGNTEAFF. The CDR3 nucleotides read TGTGCCGCTCGGGGGGGGAACACTGAAGCTTTCTTT. This chain connects TRBV6-1 to TRBJ1-1; maybe TRBD1 (5 bases). The CDR3 has 12 residues. Per the germline V gene, CDR1 is MNHNS and CDR2 is SASEGT. The V gene lost 11 bases and the J gene lost 1 base, with 11 bases spanning the gap.

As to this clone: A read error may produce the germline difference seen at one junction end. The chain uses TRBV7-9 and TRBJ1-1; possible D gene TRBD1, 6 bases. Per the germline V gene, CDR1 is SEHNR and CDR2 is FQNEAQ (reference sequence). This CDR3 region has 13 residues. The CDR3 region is CASSLGGRTEAFF. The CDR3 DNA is TGTGCCAGCAGTTTAGGGGGGAGGACTGAAGCTTTCTTT.

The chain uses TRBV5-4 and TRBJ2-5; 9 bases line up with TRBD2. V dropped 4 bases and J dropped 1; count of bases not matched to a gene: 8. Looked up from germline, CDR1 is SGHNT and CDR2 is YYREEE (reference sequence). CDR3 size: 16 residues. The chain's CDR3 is CASSARLAASQETQYF. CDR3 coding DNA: TGTGCCAGCAGCGCCCGACTAGCGGCTTCCCAAGAGACCCAGTACTTC. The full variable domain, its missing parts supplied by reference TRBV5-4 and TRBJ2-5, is ETGVTQSPTHLIKTRGQQVTLRCSSQSGHNTVSWYQQALGQGPQFIFQYYREEENGRGNFPPRFSGLQFPNYSSELNVNALELDDSALYLCASSARLAASQETQYFGPGTRLLVL.

The CDR3 nucleotides read TGTGCCAGCAGCTTATATATCGAGACCCAGTACTTC. Translating gives CASSLYIETQYF. The chain recombines TRBV7-8 with TRBJ2-5; no clear D. Trimming removed 2 bases from V and 5 bases from J, with 6 bases in between. Germline V gives CDR1 SGHVS, CDR2 FQNEAQ. This CDR3 comprises 12 residues.

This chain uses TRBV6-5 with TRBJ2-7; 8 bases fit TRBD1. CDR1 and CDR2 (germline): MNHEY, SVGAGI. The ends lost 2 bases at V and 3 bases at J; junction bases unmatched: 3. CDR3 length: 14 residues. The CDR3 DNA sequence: TGTGCCAGCAGTTACGAGGACAGGGACTACGAGCAGTACTTC. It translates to CASSYEDRDYEQYF.

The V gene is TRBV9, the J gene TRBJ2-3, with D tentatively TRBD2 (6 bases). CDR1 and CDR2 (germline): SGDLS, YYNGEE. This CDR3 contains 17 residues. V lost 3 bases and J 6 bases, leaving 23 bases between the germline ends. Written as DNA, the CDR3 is TGTGCCAGCAGCGACCTCCGGGCTAGCGTCCTGGGGGATACGCAGTATTTT. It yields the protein CASSDLRASVLGDTQYF.

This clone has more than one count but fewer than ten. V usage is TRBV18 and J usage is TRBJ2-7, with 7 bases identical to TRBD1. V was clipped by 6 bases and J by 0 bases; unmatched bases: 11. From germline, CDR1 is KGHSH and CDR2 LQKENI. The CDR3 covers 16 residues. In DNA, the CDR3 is TGTGCCAGCTCCCGGGGACAGTTCGAGAGCTCCTACGAGCAGTACTTC. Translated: CASSRGQFESSYEQYF.

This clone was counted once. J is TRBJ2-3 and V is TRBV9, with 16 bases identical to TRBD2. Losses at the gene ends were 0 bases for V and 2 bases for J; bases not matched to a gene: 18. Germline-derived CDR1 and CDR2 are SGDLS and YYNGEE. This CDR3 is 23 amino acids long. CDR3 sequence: CASSVATGTSGRAQVLSTDTQYF. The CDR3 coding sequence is TGTGCCAGCAGCGTAGCTACAGGGACTAGCGGGAGGGCCCAGGTATTATCCACAGATACGCAGTATTTT.

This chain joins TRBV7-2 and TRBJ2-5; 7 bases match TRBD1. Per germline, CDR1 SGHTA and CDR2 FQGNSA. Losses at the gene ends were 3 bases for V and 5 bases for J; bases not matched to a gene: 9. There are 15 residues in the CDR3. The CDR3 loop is CASSFETGFGETQYF. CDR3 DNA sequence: TGTGCCAGCAGCTTTGAGACAGGGTTCGGGGAGACCCAGTACTTC.

The CDR3 protein is CASSLVVGKATDTQYF. The CDR3 coding sequence is TGTGCCAGCAGCTTAGTGGTCGGGAAAGCAACAGATACGCAGTATTTT. The rearrangement joins TRBV11-3 to TRBJ2-3; D may be TRBD2 (5 bases). With 1 base removed from V and 3 bases from J, the gap between germline ends came to 14 bases. CDR3 length: 16 amino acids. The V gene's germline CDR1 is SGHNT and CDR2 YENEEA.

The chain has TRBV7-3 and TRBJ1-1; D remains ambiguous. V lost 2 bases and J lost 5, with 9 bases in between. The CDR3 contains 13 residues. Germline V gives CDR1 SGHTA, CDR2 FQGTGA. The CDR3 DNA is TGTGCCAGCAGCTTATCCGAAGGTACTGAAGCTTTCTTT. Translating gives CASSLSEGTEAFF.

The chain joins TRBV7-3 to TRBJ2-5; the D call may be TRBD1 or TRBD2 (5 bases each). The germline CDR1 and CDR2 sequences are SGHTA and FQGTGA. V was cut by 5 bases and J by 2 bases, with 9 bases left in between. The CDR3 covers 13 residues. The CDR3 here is CASSKGPQETQYF. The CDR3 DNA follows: TGTGCCAGCAGCAAGGGACCACAAGAGACCCAGTACTTC.

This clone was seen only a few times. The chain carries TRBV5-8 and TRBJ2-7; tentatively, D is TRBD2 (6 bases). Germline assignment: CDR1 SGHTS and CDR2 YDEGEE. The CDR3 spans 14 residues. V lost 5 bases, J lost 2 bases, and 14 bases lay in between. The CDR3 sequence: CASRSRRGAYEQYF. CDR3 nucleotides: TGTGCCAGCAGATCAAGGAGGGGAGCCTACGAGCAGTACTTC. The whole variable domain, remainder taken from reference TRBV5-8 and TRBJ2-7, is EAGVTQSPTHLIKTRGQQATLRCSPISGHTSVYWYQQALGLGLQFLLWYDEGEERNRGNFPPRFSGRQFPNYSSELNVNALELEDSALYLCASRSRRGAYEQYFGPGTRLTVT.

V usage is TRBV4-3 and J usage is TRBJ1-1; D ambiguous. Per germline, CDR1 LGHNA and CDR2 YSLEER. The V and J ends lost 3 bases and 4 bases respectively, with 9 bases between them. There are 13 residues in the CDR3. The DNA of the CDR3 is TGCGCCAGCAGCCAGTCTCATACCACTGAAGCTTTCTTT. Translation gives CASSQSHTTEAFF.

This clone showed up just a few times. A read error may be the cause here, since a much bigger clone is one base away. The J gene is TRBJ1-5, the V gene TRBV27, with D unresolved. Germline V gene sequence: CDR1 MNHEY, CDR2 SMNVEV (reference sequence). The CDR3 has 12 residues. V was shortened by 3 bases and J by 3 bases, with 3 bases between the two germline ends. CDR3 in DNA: TGTGCCAGCAGTTTTAACAATCAGCCCCAGCATTTT. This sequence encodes CASSFNNQPQHF.

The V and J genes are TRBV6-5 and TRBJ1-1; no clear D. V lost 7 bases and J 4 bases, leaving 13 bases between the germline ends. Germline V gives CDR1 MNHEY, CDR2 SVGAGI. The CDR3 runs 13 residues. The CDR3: CASTPSGVTEAFF. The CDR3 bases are TGTGCCAGCACCCCATCCGGGGTCACTGAAGCTTTCTTT.